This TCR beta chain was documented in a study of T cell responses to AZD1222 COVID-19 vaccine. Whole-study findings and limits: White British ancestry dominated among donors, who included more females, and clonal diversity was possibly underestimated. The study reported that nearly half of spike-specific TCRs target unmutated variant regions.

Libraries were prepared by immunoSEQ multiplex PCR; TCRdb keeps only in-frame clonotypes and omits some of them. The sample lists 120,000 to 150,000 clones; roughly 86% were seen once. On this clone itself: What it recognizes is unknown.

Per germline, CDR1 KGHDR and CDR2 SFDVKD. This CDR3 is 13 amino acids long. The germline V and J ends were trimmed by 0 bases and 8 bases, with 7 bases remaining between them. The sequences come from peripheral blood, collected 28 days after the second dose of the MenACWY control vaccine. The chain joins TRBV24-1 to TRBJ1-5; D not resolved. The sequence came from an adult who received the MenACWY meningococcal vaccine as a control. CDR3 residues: CATSDLHWEPQHF. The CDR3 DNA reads TGTGCCACCAGTGATTTGCATTGGGAGCCCCAGCATTTT.